The 19 T cell receptor beta chains below were found in one sample sequenced in a study of regulatory T cells in long-lasting Graves disease. HTBI primers from iRepertoire and Arm-PCR of CDR3 regions yielded the TCR beta libraries. Each CDR3 protein gets one entry after TCRdb re-called the multiplex PCR reads with MiXCR. The sample consists of over 400,000 distinct CDR3 sequences, 12% to 15% of them appearing once. Indicated time point: newly diagnosed GD, antithyroid drugs for less than 3 months. With RNA extracted from PBMCs as input, the TCR library was made. This same sample was also taken into another study, of T cells in Graves' hyperthyroidism and ophthalmopathy.

The starting material was peripheral blood mononuclear cells (PBMCs), obtained at new diagnosis, from a patient treated with antithyroid drugs. These receptors were obtained from a woman between 45 and 65 years old with Graves disease.

This clonotype was seen many times. V gene TRBV5-1 combines with J gene TRBJ2-5; perhaps TRBD2 as D (6 bases). Trimming left V 0 bases short and J 7 bases short, with 10 bases between. The CDR3 extends over 13 amino acids. Germline-derived CDR1 and CDR2 are SGHRS and YFSETQ. The CDR3 is CASSLGLERTQYF. The CDR3 region has the DNA TGCGCCAGCAGCTTGGGACTAGAAAGGACCCAGTACTTC.

The chain links TRBV28 to TRBJ2-7; possible D gene TRBD1, 5 bases. The CDR3 has 13 amino acids. Trimming left V 3 bases short and J 3 bases short, with 9 bases between. The germline gives CDR1 MDHEN, CDR2 SYDVKM. The CDR3: CASSLEQDYEQYF. The CDR3 bases are TGTGCCAGCAGTTTGGAACAGGACTACGAGCAGTACTTC.

This chain links TRBV27 with TRBJ1-4; 8 bases line up with TRBD1. The germline V gene encodes CDR1 MNHEY and CDR2 SMNVEV (reference sequence). J gave up 8 bases and V 8 bases, and 13 bases lay outside the gene matches. The CDR3 has 15 amino acids. In DNA form, the CDR3 reads TGTGCCAGCGGACTAATACAGGGGGTGGGAGAAAAACTGTTTTTT. This codes for CASGLIQGVGEKLFF.

The chain combines TRBV10-3 with TRBJ2-3; D is undetermined. V lost 8 bases to trimming and J lost 2 bases, with 8 bases between them. The CDR3 has 12 amino acids. Looked up from germline, CDR1 is ENHRY and CDR2 is SYGVKD. The CDR3 region is CAIGGYTDTQYF. CDR3 bases: TGTGCCATCGGTGGGTACACAGATACGCAGTATTTT.

The table lists this clonotype with many counts. This chain links TRBV5-6 with TRBJ2-3; D gene unclear. This CDR3 spans 15 amino acids. V lost 1 base and J 4 bases, leaving 13 bases between the germline ends. Germline-derived CDR1 and CDR2 are SGHDT and YYEEEE. CDR3 in amino acids: CASSLFWGVSDTQYF. Written as DNA, the CDR3 is TGTGCCAGCAGCTTGTTCTGGGGTGTATCAGATACGCAGTATTTT.

The rearrangement joins TRBV19 to TRBJ2-2; 13 bases are a match to TRBD2. Germline V gene lookup returns CDR1 LNHDA and CDR2 SQIVND (reference sequence). This CDR3 contains 16 residues. Trimming cost V 4 bases and J 7 bases; bases outside gene matches: 6. This CDR3 reads CASSTWTSGRLGELFF. CDR3 DNA: TGTGCCAGTAGTACCTGGACTAGCGGGAGACTCGGGGAGCTGTTTTTT. Drawing the rest from reference TRBV19 and TRBJ2-2, the complete variable domain is DGGITQSPKYLFRKEGQNVTLSCEQNLNHDAMYWYRQDPGQGLRLIYYSQIVNDFQKGDIAEGYSVSREKKESFPLTVTSAQKNPTAFYLCASSTWTSGRLGELFFGEGSRLTVL.

The sample holds many counts of this clonotype. V is TRBV7-9 and J is TRBJ2-1; 8 bases agree with TRBD2. This CDR3 has 20 amino acids. The V gene's germline CDR1 is SEHNR and CDR2 FQNEAQ (reference sequence). The trim removed 4 bases at V and 0 bases at J, leaving 17 bases unmatched. The chain's CDR3 is CASSSGPWSGSPSSYNEQFF. In DNA, the CDR3 is TGTGCCAGCAGCTCCGGTCCTTGGAGCGGGAGTCCGAGCTCCTACAATGAGCAGTTCTTC.

V is TRBV7-6 and J is TRBJ1-1; perhaps TRBD1 as D (6 bases). In germline, CDR1 is SGHVS, CDR2 FNYEAQ. With 1 base removed from V and 1 base from J, the gap between germline ends came to 10 bases. The CDR3 spans 15 residues. CDR3 nucleotides: TGTGCCAGCAGCTTAGGGGAGACAGGGAACACTGAAGCTTTCTTT. The encoded protein is CASSLGETGNTEAFF.

This clonotype was seen a few times. This may stem from a read error, because a much larger clone lies one nucleotide away. The missing conserved phenylalanine or tryptophan at the end of this CDR3 makes a read error likely. The rearrangement uses TRBV28 and TRBJ1-1, with TRBD1 matching 11 bases. This CDR3 has 14 residues. The germline CDR1 and CDR2 sequences are MDHEN and SYDVKM. The J segment lost 7 bases and the V segment lost 7 bases, leaving 8 bases of the junction unmatched. Written as DNA, the CDR3 is TGTGCCAGCATGCCCCCGGGACAGGGGGGTGAAGCTTTCTCT. As protein: CASMPPGQGGEAFS.

This clonotype was seen more than once but under ten times. The V call is TRBV7-9, the J call TRBJ1-6; 9 bases are a match to TRBD1. In germline, CDR1 is SEHNR, CDR2 FQNEAQ (reference sequence). J gave up 5 bases and V 5 bases, and 4 bases lay outside the gene matches. This CDR3 is 15 amino acids long. CDR3 protein: CASSPGDRDNSPLHF. The CDR3 DNA is TGTGCCAGCAGCCCCGGGGACAGGGATAATTCACCCCTCCACTTT.

The sample holds many counts of this clonotype. The rearrangement links TRBV28 to TRBJ2-6; the D gene is possibly TRBD1 (6 bases). Germline V lookup: CDR1 MDHEN, CDR2 SYDVKM. This CDR3 is 17 amino acids long. Trimming removed 4 bases from V and 0 bases from J, with 13 bases in between. CDR3 bases: TGTGCCAGCAGTTCGCATACAGGGAGCTCTGGGGCCAACGTCCTGACTTTC. It encodes CASSSHTGSSGANVLTF. The full variable domain, rest sourced from reference TRBV28 and TRBJ2-6, is DVKVTQSSRYLVKRTGEKVFLECVQDMDHENMFWYRQDPGLGLRLIYFSYDVKMKEKGDIPEGYSVSREKKERFSLILESASTNQTSMYLCASSSHTGSSGANVLTFGAGSRLTVL.

This clonotype was recorded many times. The chain is built from TRBV28 and TRBJ2-1, with D hard to call. Trimming shortened V by 3 bases and J by 3 bases, and 9 bases separated the two germline ends. The CDR3 spans 14 residues. From germline, CDR1 is MDHEN and CDR2 SYDVKM. The CDR3 region has the DNA TGTGCCAGCAGTTTCGGCGGTATCTACAATGAGCAGTTCTTC. Amino acids: CASSFGGIYNEQFF.

The chain recombines TRBV3-1 with TRBJ1-2; D gene ambiguous. Germline V CDR1 and CDR2: LGHDT, YNNKEL (reference sequence). This CDR3 is 14 amino acids long. The V gene lost 0 bases and the J gene lost 4 bases, with 9 bases spanning the gap. CDR3 DNA sequence: TGTGCCAGCAGCCAAGATCGGACGGGCTATGGCTACACCTTC. Residues: CASSQDRTGYGYTF.

This chain links TRBV5-6 with TRBJ2-3; D is undetermined. The CDR3 covers 15 residues. Per germline, CDR1 SGHDT and CDR2 YYEEEE. The germline V and J ends were trimmed by 0 bases and 0 bases, with 8 bases remaining between them. The CDR3 DNA sequence: TGTGCCAGCAGCTTGGTCGCGCGGAGCACAGATACGCAGTATTTT. The encoded protein is CASSLVARSTDTQYF.

This clonotype was detected many times. The V and J genes are TRBV28 and TRBJ2-2; weak D call: TRBD1 (6 bases). The CDR3 extends over 14 amino acids. V lost 5 bases, J lost 6 bases, and 13 bases lay in between. The germline V gene has CDR1 MDHEN and CDR2 SYDVKM. This CDR3 is CASSIPGAPGELFF. CDR3 nucleotide sequence: TGTGCCAGCAGTATCCCAGGGGCGCCCGGGGAGCTGTTTTTT.

This clonotype has a handful of counts. A much larger clone is a single base away; this may be a read error. The chain employs TRBV11-2 and TRBJ1-2; D is unresolved. Germline loops: CDR1 SGHAT, CDR2 FQNNGV. The CDR3 is 20 residues long. The germline V and J ends were trimmed by 0 bases and 4 bases, with 27 bases remaining between them. CDR3 region: CASSLDLPGLGNAPSYGYTF. DNA of the CDR3: TGTGCCAGCAGCTTAGATCTCCCCGGGTTAGGGAACGCTCCTAGCTATGGCTACACCTTC.

This rearrangement joins TRBV5-1 to TRBJ2-3; no definite D call. The J call could be wrong; TRBJ2-5 is a better fit for the DNA end. CDR1 is SGHRS, CDR2 YFSETQ, per germline. This CDR3 spans 14 amino acids. The CDR3 bases are TGCGCCAGCAGCTTGGGGGGTACCACAGAGACCCAGTACTTC. It yields the protein CASSLGGTTETQYF.

The sample holds a few counts of this clonotype. The rearrangement uses TRBV19 and TRBJ2-1; 9 bases match TRBD1. The CDR3 length is 18 residues. Germline lookup yields CDR1 LNHDA and CDR2 SQIVND (reference sequence). J was trimmed by 8 bases and V by 0 bases; bases with no gene match: 14. The CDR3, as DNA: TGTGCCAGTAGTATAGATGGCCCCGGGACAGGGAGCCTAGATGAGCAGTTCTTC. Its translation is CASSIDGPGTGSLDEQFF.

This clonotype was counted ten times or more. This chain links TRBV20-1 with TRBJ2-4; possibly TRBD1 for D (6 bases). Germline-derived CDR1 and CDR2 are DFQATT and SNEGSKA (reference sequence). The CDR3 totals 17 residues. Trimming pared 4 bases from V and 0 bases from J, leaving 19 bases between. In nucleotides, the CDR3 is TGCAGTGCTACTACAGTACAGGGTTGGGTAGCCAAAAACATTCAGTACTTC. Its protein product is CSATTVQGWVAKNIQYF.